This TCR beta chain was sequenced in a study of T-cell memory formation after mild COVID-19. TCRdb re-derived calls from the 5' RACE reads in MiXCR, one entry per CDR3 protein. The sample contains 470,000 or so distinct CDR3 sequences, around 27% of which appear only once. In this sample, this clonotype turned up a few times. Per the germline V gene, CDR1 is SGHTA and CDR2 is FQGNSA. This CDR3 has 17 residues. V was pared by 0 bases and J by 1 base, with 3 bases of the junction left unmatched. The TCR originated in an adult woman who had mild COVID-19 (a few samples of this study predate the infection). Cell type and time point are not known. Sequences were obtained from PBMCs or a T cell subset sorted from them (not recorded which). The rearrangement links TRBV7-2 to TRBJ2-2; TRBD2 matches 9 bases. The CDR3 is CASSLAWREGNTGELFF. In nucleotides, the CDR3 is TGTGCCAGCAGCTTAGCGTGGCGGGAGGGGAACACCGGGGAGCTGTTTTTT.